The entry that follows covers one T cell receptor beta chain sequence. Its cognate antigen is unknown. This specimen belongs to a study of vaccination effects on CD4 cells after COVID-19. Before sequencing took place, the ViraFEST assay used viral peptide pools to expand antigen-specific CD4+ T cells. The authors isolated CD4+ T cells after nine to eleven days of culture. In the vaccine recipients, nucleocapsid antibodies were negative and there was no prior SARS-CoV-2 infection. Germline CDR1 is KGHSH and CDR2 is LQKENI. CDR3 length: 15 residues. Trimming removed 1 base from V and 2 bases from J, with 11 bases in between. The data were produced by immunoSEQ multiplex PCR, yet TCRdb's version contains in-frame clones alone and is incomplete. The data contain roughly 42,000 clones, 77% of them singletons.

The specimen comprised CD4+ T cells from PBMCs cultured with HCoV-NL63 spike peptides, sampled before COVID-19 vaccination. The receptor's source is a human donor who received a COVID-19 vaccine. The genes are TRBV18 and TRBJ1-2; no firm D call. CDR3 region: CASSPRAEINYGYTF. CDR3 DNA sequence: TGTGCCAGCTCACCACGCGCAGAGATAAACTATGGCTACACCTTC.